This entry lists 18 T cell receptor beta chains sequenced from one sample in a study of chemoradiotherapy in HPV16-positive cancers. Using immunoSEQ multiplex PCR, the repertoire was profiled, and TCRdb retains in-frame clones only, with some absent. The repertoire holds thousands of clones, with 80% to 90% as singletons. Sequencing was performed on tumor tissue, taken from a patient who underwent chemoradiotherapy. These receptors originate from a human donor with HPV-associated anogenital cancer.

The rearrangement uses TRBV7-8 and TRBJ1-1, with no clear D. The length of the CDR3 is 13 residues. V shed 2 bases and J shed 1 base, with 5 bases lying between them. CDR1 SGHVS and CDR2 FQNEAQ come from the germline V gene. The chain's CDR3 is CASSLRPNTEAFF. Written as DNA, the CDR3 is TGTGCCAGCAGCTTAAGACCGAACACTGAAGCTTTCTTT.

The V gene is TRBV29-1, the J gene TRBJ2-3; possibly TRBD2 for D (6 bases). V lost 7 bases, J lost 4 bases, and 15 bases lay in between. CDR3 length: 13 residues. The V gene's germline CDR1 is SQVTM and CDR2 ANQGSEA. The CDR3 nucleotides are TGCAGCGCCGGACTAAGTGGGGCAGATACGCAGTATTTT. It translates to CSAGLSGADTQYF.

The chain employs TRBV5-1 and TRBJ1-1; the D is unclear. This CDR3 is 14 amino acids long. CDR1 and CDR2 (germline): SGHRS, YFSETQ. Trimming shortened V by 4 bases and J by 1 base, and 11 bases separated the two germline ends. CDR3 nucleotide sequence: TGCGCCAGCAGCCTCGACACCCGGAACACTGAAGCTTTCTTT. This translates into CASSLDTRNTEAFF.

V and J are TRBV29-1 and TRBJ1-1, with no clear D. Germline CDR1 reads SQVTM; CDR2 reads ANQGSEA. The V gene lost 3 bases and the J gene lost 6 bases, with 17 bases spanning the gap. The CDR3 spans 14 residues. The CDR3 DNA reads TGCAGCGTTGATGTTTCTGGAGTCTGGGCTGAAGCTTTCTTT. Translating gives CSVDVSGVWAEAFF.

The chain is built from TRBV7-8 and TRBJ2-7; 11 bases map to TRBD1. Germline CDR1 SGHVS, CDR2 FQNEAQ. V shed 5 bases and J 0 bases; nucleotides not matched to a gene: 3. CDR3 size: 15 residues. The CDR3 spells CASSPGQGVSYEQYF. The CDR3 nucleotides are TGTGCCAGCAGCCCGGGACAGGGGGTCTCCTACGAGCAGTACTTC.

The V gene is TRBV4-3, the J gene TRBJ1-1; perhaps TRBD1 as D (5 bases). The germline V gene encodes CDR1 LGHNA and CDR2 YSLEER. The CDR3 spans 13 residues. The germline V and J ends were trimmed by 4 bases and 4 bases, with 10 bases remaining between them. CDR3 amino acids: CASSRGVSTEAFF. The CDR3 DNA is TGCGCCAGCAGCCGGGGGGTGAGCACTGAAGCTTTCTTT.

The rearrangement links TRBV7-2 to TRBJ1-5; TRBD1 is a possible D gene (5 bases). This CDR3 is built from 13 residues. V lost 5 bases and J 4 bases, leaving 9 bases between the germline ends. Germline V gene data show CDR1 as SGHTA and CDR2 as FQGNSA. This CDR3 is CASSRDRNQPQHF. The CDR3 region has the DNA TGTGCCAGCAGCCGCGACAGAAATCAGCCCCAGCATTTT.

The chain links TRBV6-5 to TRBJ1-6; D is ambiguous. The CDR3 has 14 residues. The germline V and J ends were trimmed by 5 bases and 9 bases, with 14 bases remaining between them. From germline, CDR1 is MNHEY and CDR2 SVGAGI. The CDR3 here is CASSPEQARSPLHF. CDR3 nucleotide sequence: TGTGCCAGCAGTCCGGAGCAGGCCCGTTCACCCCTCCACTTT.

This clone was observed a single time. The rearrangement joins TRBV2 to TRBJ1-6; no clear D gene. CDR3 length: 12 residues. Germline CDR1 SNHLY, CDR2 FYNNEI. The V and J ends lost 8 bases and 7 bases respectively, with 9 bases between them. The CDR3 protein is CASRAQNSPLHF. In nucleotides, the CDR3 is TGTGCCAGCCGGGCCCAGAATTCACCCCTCCACTTT.

V usage is TRBV4-2 and J usage is TRBJ1-5, with 7 positions matching TRBD1. Germline lookup yields CDR1 LGHNA and CDR2 YNFKEQ. There are 14 residues in the CDR3. Unmatched junction bases numbered 4, after V lost 5 bases and J lost 3 bases. CDR3 sequence: CASSSTGPNQPQHF. The CDR3 nucleotides are TGTGCCAGCAGCTCGACAGGGCCCAATCAGCCCCAGCATTTT.

The J gene is TRBJ1-1, the V gene TRBV18; D is ambiguous. Germline values: CDR1 KGHSH, CDR2 LQKENI. Trimming stripped 0 bases from V and 3 bases from J, with 5 bases between. The CDR3 runs 13 residues. CDR3 DNA sequence: TGTGCCAGCTCACCACCCGGGGACACTGAAGCTTTCTTT. Protein: CASSPPGDTEAFF.

This clone was picked up one time. The rearrangement links TRBV4-3 to TRBJ1-5, with D possibly TRBD1 on 6 matching bases. The germline V gene encodes CDR1 LGHNA and CDR2 YSLEER. V lost 0 bases to trimming and J lost 7 bases, with 22 bases between them. The CDR3 is 18 residues long. Here the CDR3 reads CASSQDSAGGAYNQPQHF. The CDR3 bases are TGCGCCAGCAGCCAAGATTCCGCCGGGGGGGCGTACAACCAGCCCCAGCATTTT.

The chain combines TRBV6-4 with TRBJ2-2; TRBD1 matches at 8 bases. The CDR3 is 14 amino acids. CDR1 is MRHNA and CDR2 is SNTAGT in the germline V gene. V was pared by 8 bases and J by 5 bases, with 7 bases of the junction left unmatched. The CDR3 here is CASRSGGETGELFF. The CDR3 DNA reads as TGTGCCAGCCGATCAGGGGGCGAAACCGGGGAGCTGTTTTTT.

The J gene is TRBJ1-5, the V gene TRBV28; the D gene is possibly TRBD1 (5 bases). Germline CDR1 is MDHEN and CDR2 is SYDVKM. V lost 1 base and J 8 bases, leaving 12 bases between the germline ends. The CDR3 extends over 14 amino acids. The CDR3 region has the DNA TGTGCCAGCAGTTTATTAGGTCAGGGCAAGCCCCAGCATTTT. Translated: CASSLLGQGKPQHF.

The chain combines TRBV11-2 with TRBJ1-2; D not resolved. Germline CDR1 and CDR2: SGHAT and FQNNGV. Trimming took off 4 bases at V and 0 bases at J, with 15 bases between the two ends. The CDR3 sequence is 16 residues long. The CDR3 DNA follows: TGTGCCAGCAGCTCTGGATCCGGGTTAGCTAACTATGGCTACACCTTC. Translating it yields CASSSGSGLANYGYTF.

The genes are TRBV5-6 and TRBJ1-1, with D uncertain. V lost 4 bases and J 7 bases, leaving 17 bases between the germline ends. Germline CDR1 reads SGHDT; CDR2 reads YYEEEE. The CDR3 consists of 14 residues. CDR3 in amino acids: CASSSETSRVEAFF. The DNA of the CDR3 is TGTGCCAGCAGCAGCGAAACGAGTCGGGTTGAAGCTTTCTTT.

V is TRBV30 and J is TRBJ1-6, with 7 bases identical to TRBD1. Looked up from germline, CDR1 is GTSNPN and CDR2 is SVGIG (reference sequence). This CDR3 has 13 residues. Germline trimming cut 3 bases from V and 7 bases from J; bases unmatched to any gene: 3. The CDR3 region has the DNA TGTGCCTGGAGGGGACAGAGGAATTCACCCCTCCACTTT. Its protein product is CAWRGQRNSPLHF.

This chain links TRBV4-1 with TRBJ1-2, with D perhaps TRBD1 (6 bases). This CDR3 has 16 amino acids. CDR1 is MGHRA, CDR2 YSYEKL, per germline. V lost 0 bases and J 4 bases, leaving 15 bases between the germline ends. The CDR3 DNA reads TGCGCCAGCAGCCAAGAGATTGGACAGTTCCGCTATGGCTACACCTTC. This encodes CASSQEIGQFRYGYTF.